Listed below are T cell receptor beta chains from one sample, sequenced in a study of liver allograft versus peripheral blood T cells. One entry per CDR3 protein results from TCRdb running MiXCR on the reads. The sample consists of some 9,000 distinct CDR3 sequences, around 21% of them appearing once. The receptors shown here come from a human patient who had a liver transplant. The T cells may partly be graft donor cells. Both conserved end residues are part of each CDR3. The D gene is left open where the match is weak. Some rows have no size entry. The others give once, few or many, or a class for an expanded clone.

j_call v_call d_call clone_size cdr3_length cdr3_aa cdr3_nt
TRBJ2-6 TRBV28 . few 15 CASSPGGSGANVLTF TGTGCCAGCAGCCCCGGGGGCTCTGGGGCCAACGTCCTGACTTTC
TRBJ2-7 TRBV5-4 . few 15 CASSTLTGSSYEQYF TGTGCCAGCAGCACCCTGACTGGGAGCTCCTACGAGCAGTACTTC
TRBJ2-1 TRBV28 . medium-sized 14 CASSDTGTYNEQFF TGTGCCAGCAGCGATACCGGGACCTACAATGAGCAGTTCTTC
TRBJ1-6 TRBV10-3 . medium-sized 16 CAISESNLGLNSPLHF TGTGCCATCAGTGAGTCCAATTTGGGACTTAATTCACCCCTCCACTTT
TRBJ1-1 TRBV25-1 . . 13 CASRERDFTEAFF TGTGCCAGCAGGGAAAGGGACTTCACTGAAGCTTTCTTT
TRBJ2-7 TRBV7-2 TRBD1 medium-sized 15 CASSFDRDFSYEQYF TGTGCCAGCAGCTTCGACAGGGATTTTTCCTACGAGCAGTACTTC
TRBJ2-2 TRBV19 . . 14 CATRSGFSTGELFF TGTGCCACGAGGTCCGGGTTTAGCACCGGGGAGCTGTTTTTT
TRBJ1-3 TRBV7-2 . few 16 CASSQIVTESGNTIYF TGTGCCAGCAGCCAGATAGTGACCGAATCTGGAAACACCATATATTTT
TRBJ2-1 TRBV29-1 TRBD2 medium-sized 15 CSARAAGGVGDEQFF TGCAGCGCCCGGGCGGCGGGAGGGGTTGGCGATGAGCAGTTCTTC
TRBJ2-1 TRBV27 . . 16 CASSLFRAGSYNEQFF TGTGCCAGCAGTTTATTCAGGGCCGGCTCCTACAATGAGCAGTTCTTC
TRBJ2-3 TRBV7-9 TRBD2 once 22 CASSLGLLAGGPIPHTRDTQYF TGTGCCAGCAGCTTAGGGTTATTAGCGGGGGGGCCTATCCCACACACAAGAGATACGCAGTATTTT
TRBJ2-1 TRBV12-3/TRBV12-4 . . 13 CASSPTTLNEQFF TGTGCCAGCAGTCCGACTACATTGAATGAGCAGTTCTTC
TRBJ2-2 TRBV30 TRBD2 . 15 CAWSIGGGLDGELFF TGTGCCTGGAGTATCGGGGGGGGCTTGGACGGGGAGCTGTTTTTT
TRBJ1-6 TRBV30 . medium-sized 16 CAWSEGGKGEFSPLHF TGTGCCTGGAGTGAAGGTGGTAAGGGGGAATTTTCACCCCTCCACTTT
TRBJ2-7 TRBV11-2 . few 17 CASSLGGLGSLNYEQYF TGTGCCAGCAGCTTAGGGGGCCTGGGCAGTTTAAACTACGAGCAGTACTTC
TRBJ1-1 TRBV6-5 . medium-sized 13 CASSWYGNTEAFF TGTGCCAGCAGTTGGTACGGGAACACTGAAGCTTTCTTT
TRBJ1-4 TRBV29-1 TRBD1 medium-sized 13 CSVTTGINEKLFF TGCAGCGTCACGACAGGGATTAATGAAAAACTGTTTTTT
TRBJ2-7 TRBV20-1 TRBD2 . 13 CSATSGSPYEQYF TGCAGTGCAACGAGCGGGAGCCCTTACGAGCAGTACTTC
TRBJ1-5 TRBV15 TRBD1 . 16 CATSRDVDRVNQPQHF TGTGCCACCAGCAGAGATGTTGACAGGGTCAATCAGCCCCAGCATTTT
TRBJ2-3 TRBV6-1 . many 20 CASSPQAGQNFSSGTDTQYF TGTGCCAGCAGTCCTCAGGCGGGACAGAATTTTTCTAGCGGCACAGATACGCAGTATTTT
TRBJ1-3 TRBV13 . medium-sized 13 CASSLFGRNTIYF TGTGCCAGCAGCCTCTTCGGGCGAAACACCATATATTTT
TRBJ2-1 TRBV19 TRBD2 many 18 CASSARISGGFSYNEQFF TGTGCCAGTAGTGCCCGGATTAGCGGGGGCTTCTCCTACAATGAGCAGTTCTTC
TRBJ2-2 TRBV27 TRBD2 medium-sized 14 CASRSAGQVGELFF TGTGCCAGCAGATCAGCGGGGCAGGTCGGGGAGCTGTTTTTT
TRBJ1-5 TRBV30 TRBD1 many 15 CAWSADRDSNQPQHF TGTGCCTGGAGTGCTGACAGGGATAGCAATCAGCCCCAGCATTTT
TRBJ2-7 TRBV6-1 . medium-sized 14 CASSEAGTPYEQYF TGTGCCAGCAGTGAGGCCGGGACACCGTACGAGCAGTACTTC
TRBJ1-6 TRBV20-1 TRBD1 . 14 CSAPRDRDNSPLHF TGCAGTGCCCCCAGAGACAGGGATAATTCACCCCTCCACTTT
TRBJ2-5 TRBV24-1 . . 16 CATSDSDRNPQETQYF TGTGCCACCAGTGACTCCGACAGGAACCCCCAAGAGACCCAGTACTTC
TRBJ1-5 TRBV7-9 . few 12 CASSQNTGPQHF TGTGCCAGCAGCCAAAACACCGGGCCCCAGCATTTT
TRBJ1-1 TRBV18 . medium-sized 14 CASSPGGQDTEAFF TGTGCCAGCTCACCAGGGGGGCAGGACACTGAAGCTTTCTTT
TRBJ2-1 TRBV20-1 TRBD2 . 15 CSAETSGVSYNEQFF TGCAGTGCTGAAACAAGCGGGGTCTCCTACAATGAGCAGTTCTTC
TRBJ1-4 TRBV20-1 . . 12 CSPQLTNEKLFF TGCAGTCCGCAATTAACTAATGAAAAACTGTTTTTT
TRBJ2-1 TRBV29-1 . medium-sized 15 CSVVGGGTRYNEQFF TGCAGCGTTGTGGGAGGAGGCACCCGCTACAATGAGCAGTTCTTC
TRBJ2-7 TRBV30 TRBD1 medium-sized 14 CAWKAKGQTYEQYF TGTGCCTGGAAGGCCAAGGGACAGACCTACGAGCAGTACTTC
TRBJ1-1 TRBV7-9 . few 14 CASSSPGMNTEAFF TGTGCCAGCAGCTCCCCGGGGATGAACACTGAAGCTTTCTTT
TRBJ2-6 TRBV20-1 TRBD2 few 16 CSAPAGGAVGANVLTF TGCAGTGCCCCCGCGGGGGGGGCGGTTGGGGCCAACGTCCTGACTTTC
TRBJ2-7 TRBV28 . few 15 CASSLLRASSYEQYF TGTGCCAGCAGTTTGCTTAGGGCAAGCTCCTACGAGCAGTACTTC
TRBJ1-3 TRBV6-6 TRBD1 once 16 CASSYMFGTGGNTIYF TGTGCCAGCAGTTACATGTTCGGGACAGGGGGAAACACCATATATTTT
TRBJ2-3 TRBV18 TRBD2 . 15 CASSPRLAGTDTQYF TGTGCCAGCTCACCACGGTTAGCGGGGACAGATACGCAGTATTTT
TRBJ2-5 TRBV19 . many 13 CASRIQGQETQYF TGTGCCAGTAGAATACAGGGCCAGGAGACCCAGTACTTC
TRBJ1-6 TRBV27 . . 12 CASSFLDSPLHF TGTGCCAGCAGTTTTCTCGATTCACCCCTCCACTTT
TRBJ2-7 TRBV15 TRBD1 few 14 CATSRDRGLGEQYF TGTGCCACCAGCAGGGACAGGGGGCTTGGCGAGCAGTACTTC
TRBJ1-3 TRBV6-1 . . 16 CASSDQGLISGNTIYF TGTGCCAGCAGTGATCAGGGATTGATCTCTGGAAACACCATATATTTT
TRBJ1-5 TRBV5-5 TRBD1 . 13 CASSGGGRQPQHF TGTGCCAGCAGCGGAGGGGGCAGACAGCCCCAGCATTTT
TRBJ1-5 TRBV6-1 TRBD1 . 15 CASSEAGGGTQPQHF TGTGCCAGCAGTGAAGCTGGAGGGGGCACTCAGCCCCAGCATTTT
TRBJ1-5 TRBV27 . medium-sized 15 CASKAGTYSNQPQHF TGTGCCAGCAAGGCGGGGACTTATAGCAATCAGCCCCAGCATTTT
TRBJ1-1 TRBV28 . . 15 CASSFPQWGNTEAFF TGTGCCAGCAGTTTCCCACAGTGGGGGAACACTGAAGCTTTCTTT
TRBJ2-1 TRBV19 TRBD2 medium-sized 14 CASSAAGGGNEQFF TGTGCCAGTAGTGCGGCGGGAGGGGGGAATGAGCAGTTCTTC
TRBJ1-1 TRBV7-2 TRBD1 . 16 CASSYSPGQEIFEAFF TGTGCCAGCAGCTACTCGCCGGGACAGGAGATCTTTGAAGCTTTCTTT
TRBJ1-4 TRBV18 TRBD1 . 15 CASSRGTGEVEKLFF TGTGCCAGCTCACGCGGGACAGGGGAGGTTGAAAAACTGTTTTTT
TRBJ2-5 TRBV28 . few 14 CASSPPGGHETQYF TGTGCCAGCAGTCCCCCCGGGGGACATGAGACCCAGTACTTC
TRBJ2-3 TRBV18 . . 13 CASSGSSIDTQYF TGTGCCAGCTCCGGGTCTAGCATAGATACGCAGTATTTT
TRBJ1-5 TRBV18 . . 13 CASSPGGNQPQHF TGTGCCAGCTCACCGGGGGGGAATCAGCCCCAGCATTTT
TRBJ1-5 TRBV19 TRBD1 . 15 CASRPGTGGSQPQHF TGTGCCAGTAGACCCGGGACAGGGGGCAGTCAGCCCCAGCATTTT